This is a list of T cell receptor beta chains from one sample in a study of cytomegalovirus exposure and HLA in healthy donors. The repertoire was sequenced with immunoSEQ multiplex PCR; TCRdb's copy has only in-frame clones and lacks some. The repertoire consists of a few hundred thousand clones, with 65% to 75% occurring once and the leading ten covering 1.8%. The specimen sequenced was PBMCs. The receptors here all came from a young woman in good health and CMV-seronegative. Each CDR3 is given with its conserved first and last residue. Each record gives: J gene, clone size, V gene, CDR3 protein. Clone size is stated in some rows and not others, as once, few, many or a class when expanded.

j_call: TRBJ2-1
clone_size: .
v_call: TRBV19
cdr3_aa: CASSISAGGYNEQFF

j_call: TRBJ2-7
clone_size: few
v_call: TRBV7-8
cdr3_aa: CASSLGLGQNSYEQYF

j_call: TRBJ1-2
clone_size: .
v_call: TRBV25-1
cdr3_aa: CASSEFSNGGYGYTF

j_call: TRBJ2-7
clone_size: few
v_call: TRBV7-9
cdr3_aa: CASSARAGGYEQYF

j_call: TRBJ1-5
clone_size: once
v_call: TRBV6-6
cdr3_aa: CASSSGDSNQPQHF

j_call: TRBJ1-2
clone_size: .
v_call: TRBV2
cdr3_aa: CASSRTGSPNYGYTF

j_call: TRBJ2-1
clone_size: once
v_call: TRBV7-9
cdr3_aa: CASSLAGPGPLYNEQFF

j_call: TRBJ2-1
clone_size: .
v_call: TRBV7-9
cdr3_aa: CASSSRDRYNEQFF

j_call: TRBJ1-1
clone_size: .
v_call: TRBV6-5
cdr3_aa: CASRPQGAEATEAFF

j_call: TRBJ2-1
clone_size: .
v_call: TRBV6-4
cdr3_aa: CASSDSWGGLDEQFF

j_call: TRBJ2-2
clone_size: .
v_call: TRBV27
cdr3_aa: CASKTPGHGTGELFF

j_call: TRBJ1-2
clone_size: once
v_call: TRBV5-1
cdr3_aa: CASSSTGTGQGGGYTF

j_call: TRBJ2-5
clone_size: .
v_call: TRBV21-1
cdr3_aa: CASSLQGCQETQYF

j_call: TRBJ1-1
clone_size: few
v_call: TRBV6-6
cdr3_aa: CASCPGGWSTEAFF

j_call: .
clone_size: once
v_call: TRBV7-9
cdr3_aa: CASSLRGGAGEQYF

j_call: TRBJ2-7
clone_size: .
v_call: TRBV19
cdr3_aa: CASSIGGRLKTYEQYF

j_call: TRBJ1-5
clone_size: once
v_call: TRBV30
cdr3_aa: CAWSTGNQPQHF

j_call: TRBJ2-1
clone_size: .
v_call: TRBV7-2
cdr3_aa: CASSLGASEQFF

j_call: TRBJ2-3
clone_size: few
v_call: TRBV11-2
cdr3_aa: CASSSPPGLAGGIDTQYF

j_call: TRBJ1-5
clone_size: once
v_call: TRBV30
cdr3_aa: CAWEGTGDSNQPQHF

j_call: TRBJ2-1
clone_size: .
v_call: TRBV30
cdr3_aa: CAWVHRDRYNEQFF

j_call: TRBJ2-7
clone_size: few
v_call: TRBV19
cdr3_aa: CASRSAGVSYEQYF

j_call: TRBJ1-3
clone_size: .
v_call: TRBV9
cdr3_aa: CASSTKEGTGNTIYF

j_call: TRBJ2-3
clone_size: once
v_call: TRBV29-1
cdr3_aa: CSVPTSGPDTQYF

j_call: TRBJ1-1
clone_size: few
v_call: TRBV29-1
cdr3_aa: CSVVLWEGTEAFF

j_call: TRBJ1-2
clone_size: .
v_call: TRBV6-5
cdr3_aa: CASSRQGGGYTF

j_call: TRBJ2-3
clone_size: few
v_call: TRBV7-2
cdr3_aa: CASSLTRDTQYF

j_call: TRBJ1-1
clone_size: .
v_call: TRBV2
cdr3_aa: CASSGTGGPNTEAFF

j_call: TRBJ1-5
clone_size: .
v_call: TRBV6-1
cdr3_aa: CASRGDRGIQPQHF

j_call: TRBJ1-5
clone_size: .
v_call: TRBV19
cdr3_aa: CASNPGLLHQPQHF

j_call: TRBJ1-5
clone_size: .
v_call: TRBV5-6
cdr3_aa: CASSLAFGAGEQPQHF

j_call: TRBJ2-1
clone_size: few
v_call: TRBV10-3
cdr3_aa: CATLQGGGSSNEQFF

j_call: TRBJ1-1
clone_size: .
v_call: TRBV19
cdr3_aa: CASTLGVEAFF

j_call: TRBJ1-1
clone_size: few
v_call: TRBV5-1
cdr3_aa: CASSRGTPWSGNTEAFF

j_call: TRBJ2-1
clone_size: .
v_call: TRBV5-1
cdr3_aa: CASSRLAEGLEQFF

j_call: TRBJ2-5
clone_size: .
v_call: TRBV5-1
cdr3_aa: CASSLMASQETQYF

j_call: TRBJ2-1
clone_size: few
v_call: TRBV4-1
cdr3_aa: CASSQEGGGLLEQFF

j_call: TRBJ1-4
clone_size: .
v_call: TRBV4-2
cdr3_aa: CASSQEGGTVVTNEKLFF

j_call: TRBJ1-3
clone_size: .
v_call: TRBV9
cdr3_aa: CASSVGLGDSGNTIYF

j_call: TRBJ2-1
clone_size: .
v_call: TRBV18
cdr3_aa: CASSPGQREIGYEQFF

j_call: TRBJ1-3
clone_size: few
v_call: TRBV19
cdr3_aa: CASNPGGWGNTIYF

j_call: TRBJ1-1
clone_size: .
v_call: TRBV6-1
cdr3_aa: CASRRGQGNTEAFF

j_call: TRBJ1-1
clone_size: .
v_call: TRBV2
cdr3_aa: CASSAGMGGAFF

j_call: TRBJ2-1
clone_size: .
v_call: TRBV5-1
cdr3_aa: CASSLITGSYNEQFF

j_call: .
clone_size: .
v_call: TRBV5-5
cdr3_aa: CASSLRGGVSYEQYF

j_call: TRBJ2-3
clone_size: .
v_call: TRBV9
cdr3_aa: CASSVGLAASTDTQYF

j_call: TRBJ2-5
clone_size: .
v_call: TRBV7-2
cdr3_aa: CASSSQAGFSETQYF

j_call: TRBJ2-2
clone_size: .
v_call: TRBV6-5
cdr3_aa: CASSYGTSGSGGELFF

j_call: TRBJ1-6
clone_size: .
v_call: TRBV7-9
cdr3_aa: CASSLTQGPSPLHF

j_call: TRBJ1-4
clone_size: .
v_call: TRBV19
cdr3_aa: CASSIEEWRGTNEKLFF

j_call: TRBJ2-1
clone_size: once
v_call: TRBV30
cdr3_aa: CAWSLIVGEQFF

j_call: TRBJ1-6
clone_size: .
v_call: TRBV6-1
cdr3_aa: CASSETHTNSPLHF

j_call: TRBJ1-6
clone_size: .
v_call: TRBV6-6
cdr3_aa: CATVGGRTNSPLHF

j_call: TRBJ1-5
clone_size: .
v_call: TRBV10-3
cdr3_aa: CAIRAGDSNQPQHF

j_call: TRBJ2-1
clone_size: few
v_call: TRBV5-6
cdr3_aa: CASSPGLVYYNEQFF